Below, 3 T cell receptor beta chains from the same sample are listed, as sequenced in a study of T cell repertoires in cytomegalovirus infection. TCRdb independently ran MiXCR on the reads; one entry per CDR3 protein. The sample holds over 300,000 distinct CDR3 sequences, more than 8% seen once. Sequencing used PBMCs. The receptor source for this set is a human donor in good health (CMV status not recorded). Some clones in this sample may be carry-over from other donors' samples.

The V gene is TRBV4-2, the J gene TRBJ1-4; D is uncertain. The CDR3 has 14 amino acids. Germline-derived CDR1 and CDR2 are LGHNA and YNFKEQ. Between the trimmed V and J ends, which lost 4 bases and 3 bases, there was a span of 9 bases. The CDR3 spells CASSLSGSNEKLFF. CDR3 nucleotide sequence: TGTGCCAGCAGCCTGAGTGGATCTAATGAAAAACTGTTTTTT.

This chain uses TRBV11-2 with TRBJ2-1, with 8 bases lining up with TRBD2. The CDR3 has 16 residues. The germline gives CDR1 SGHAT, CDR2 FQNNGV. V lost 2 bases to trimming and J lost 4 bases; unmatched junction nucleotides: 7. The CDR3 loop reads CASSLTAGGRYNEQFF. The CDR3 bases are TGTGCCAGCAGCTTAACGGCGGGAGGAAGATACAATGAGCAGTTCTTC.

This chain uses TRBV12-3 or TRBV12-4 with TRBJ1-5, with 8 bases lining up with TRBD1. The ends lost 5 bases at V and 7 bases at J; junction bases unmatched: 10. This CDR3 contains 15 residues. The CDR3 sequence is CASSPSGGALQPQHF. The CDR3 DNA is TGTGCCAGCAGTCCGTCAGGGGGCGCGTTACAGCCCCAGCATTTT.